This TCR beta chain was documented in a study of OX40 agonist ivuxolimab in advanced cancers. In the study overall: Age averaged 60 years (range 23 to 79), and 70% to 85% were male. Study results and caveats: The study found that CD8+ T cells averaged more expanded clones than CD4+. Partial responders at 0.1-3.0 mg/kg showed near-lowest clonal expansion.

As for this clone: Its antigen remains unidentified.

Anyone with autoimmune disease history or systemic immunosuppression was excluded. V lost 8 bases and J 5 bases, leaving 21 bases between the germline ends. The CDR3 has 16 amino acids. From germline, CDR1 is SGHAT and CDR2 FQNNGV. The data were produced by immunoSEQ multiplex PCR, yet TCRdb's version contains in-frame clones alone and is incomplete. The data contain about 52,000 clones, 70% to 85% of them singletons. This TCR was sampled from an adult with an advanced solid tumor such as melanoma, head and neck, liver or kidney cancer. The chain has TRBV11-2 and TRBJ1-4; possibly TRBD1 for D (6 bases). The source material was CD4+ or CD8+ T cells sorted from blood, sampled in a trial of the OX40 agonist ivuxolimab. The CDR3 loop is CASGDIVGTPNEKLFF. In DNA, the CDR3 is TGTGCCAGCGGGGATATTGTCGGGACACCAAATGAAAAACTGTTTTTT.